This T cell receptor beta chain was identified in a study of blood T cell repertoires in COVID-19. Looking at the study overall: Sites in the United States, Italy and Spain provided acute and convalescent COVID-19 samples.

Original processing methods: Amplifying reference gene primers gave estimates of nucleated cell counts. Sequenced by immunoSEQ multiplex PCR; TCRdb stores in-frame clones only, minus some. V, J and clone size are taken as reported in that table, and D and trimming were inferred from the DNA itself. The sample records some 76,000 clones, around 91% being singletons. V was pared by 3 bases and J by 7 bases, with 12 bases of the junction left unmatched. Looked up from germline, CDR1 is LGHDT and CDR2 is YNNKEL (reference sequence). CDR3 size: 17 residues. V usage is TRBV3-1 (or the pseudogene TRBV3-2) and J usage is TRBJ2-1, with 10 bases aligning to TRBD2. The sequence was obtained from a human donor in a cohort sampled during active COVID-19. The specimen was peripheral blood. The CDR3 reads CASSHPQAGGPWNEQFF. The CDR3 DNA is TGTGCCAGCAGCCATCCTCAAGCGGGGGGGCCGTGGAATGAGCAGTTCTTC.